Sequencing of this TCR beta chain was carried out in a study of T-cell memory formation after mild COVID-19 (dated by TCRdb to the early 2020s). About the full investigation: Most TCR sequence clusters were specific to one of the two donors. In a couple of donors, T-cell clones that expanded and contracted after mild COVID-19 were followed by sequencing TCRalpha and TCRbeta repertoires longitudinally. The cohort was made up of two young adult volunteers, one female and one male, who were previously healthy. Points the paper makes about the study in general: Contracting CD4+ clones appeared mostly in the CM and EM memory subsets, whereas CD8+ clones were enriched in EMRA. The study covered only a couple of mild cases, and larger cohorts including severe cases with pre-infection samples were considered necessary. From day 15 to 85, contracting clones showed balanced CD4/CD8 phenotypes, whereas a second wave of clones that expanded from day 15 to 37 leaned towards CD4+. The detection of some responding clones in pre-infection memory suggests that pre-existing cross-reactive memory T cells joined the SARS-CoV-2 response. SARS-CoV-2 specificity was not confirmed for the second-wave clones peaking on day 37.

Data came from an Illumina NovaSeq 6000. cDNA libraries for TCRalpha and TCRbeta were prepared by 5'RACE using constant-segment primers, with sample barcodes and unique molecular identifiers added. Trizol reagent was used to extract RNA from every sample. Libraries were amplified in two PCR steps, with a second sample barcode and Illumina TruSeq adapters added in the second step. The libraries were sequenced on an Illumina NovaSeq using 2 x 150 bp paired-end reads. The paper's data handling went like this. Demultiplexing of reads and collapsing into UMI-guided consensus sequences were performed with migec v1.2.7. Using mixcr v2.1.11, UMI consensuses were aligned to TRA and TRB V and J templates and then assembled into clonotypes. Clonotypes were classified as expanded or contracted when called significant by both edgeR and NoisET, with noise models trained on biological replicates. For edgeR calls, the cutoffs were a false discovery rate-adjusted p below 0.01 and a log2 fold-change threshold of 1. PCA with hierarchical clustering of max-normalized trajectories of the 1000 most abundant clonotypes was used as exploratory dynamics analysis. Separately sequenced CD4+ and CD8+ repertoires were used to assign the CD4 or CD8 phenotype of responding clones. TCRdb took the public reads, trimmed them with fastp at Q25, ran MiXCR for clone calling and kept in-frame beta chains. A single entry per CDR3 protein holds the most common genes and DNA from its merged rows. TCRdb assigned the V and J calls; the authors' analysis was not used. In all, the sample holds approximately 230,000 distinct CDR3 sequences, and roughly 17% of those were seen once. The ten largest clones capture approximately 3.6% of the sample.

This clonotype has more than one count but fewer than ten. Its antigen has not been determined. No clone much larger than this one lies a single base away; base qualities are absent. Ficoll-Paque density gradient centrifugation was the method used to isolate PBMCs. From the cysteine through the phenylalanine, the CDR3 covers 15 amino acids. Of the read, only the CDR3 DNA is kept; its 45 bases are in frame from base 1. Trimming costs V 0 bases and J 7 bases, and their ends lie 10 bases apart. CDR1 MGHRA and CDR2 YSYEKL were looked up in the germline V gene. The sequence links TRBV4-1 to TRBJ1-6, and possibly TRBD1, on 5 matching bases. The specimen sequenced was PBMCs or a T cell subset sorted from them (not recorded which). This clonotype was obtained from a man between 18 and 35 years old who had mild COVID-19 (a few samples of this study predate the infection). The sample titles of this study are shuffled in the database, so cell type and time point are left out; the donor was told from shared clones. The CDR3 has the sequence CASSQEPGRNSPLHF. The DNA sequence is TGCGCCAGCAGCCAAGAGCCAGGGCGGAATTCACCCCTCCACTTT.